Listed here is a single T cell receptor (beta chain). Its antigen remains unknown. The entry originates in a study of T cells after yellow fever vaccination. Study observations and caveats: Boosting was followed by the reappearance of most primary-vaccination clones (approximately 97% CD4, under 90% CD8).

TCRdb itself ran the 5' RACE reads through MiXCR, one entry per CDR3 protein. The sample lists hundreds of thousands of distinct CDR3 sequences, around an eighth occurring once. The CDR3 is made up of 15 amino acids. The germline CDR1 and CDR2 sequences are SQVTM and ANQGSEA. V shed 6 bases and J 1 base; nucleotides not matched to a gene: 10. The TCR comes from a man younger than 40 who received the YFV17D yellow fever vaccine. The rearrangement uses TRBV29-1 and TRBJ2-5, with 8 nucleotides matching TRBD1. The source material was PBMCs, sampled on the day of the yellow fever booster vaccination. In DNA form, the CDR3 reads TGCAGCGTCGAGCGGACAGGGTTGACCCAAGAGACCCAGTACTTC. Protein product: CSVERTGLTQETQYF.